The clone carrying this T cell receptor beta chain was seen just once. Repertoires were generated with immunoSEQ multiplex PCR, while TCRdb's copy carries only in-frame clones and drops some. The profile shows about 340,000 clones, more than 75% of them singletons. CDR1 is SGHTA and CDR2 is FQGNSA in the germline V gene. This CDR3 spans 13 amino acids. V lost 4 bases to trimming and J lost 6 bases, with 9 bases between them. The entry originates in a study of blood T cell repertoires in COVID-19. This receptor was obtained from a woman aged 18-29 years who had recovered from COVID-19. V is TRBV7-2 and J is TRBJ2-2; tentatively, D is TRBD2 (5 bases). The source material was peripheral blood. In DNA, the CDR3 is TGTGCCAGCAGCTCTTACGGGGCCGGGGAGCTGTTTTTT. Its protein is CASSSYGAGELFF.